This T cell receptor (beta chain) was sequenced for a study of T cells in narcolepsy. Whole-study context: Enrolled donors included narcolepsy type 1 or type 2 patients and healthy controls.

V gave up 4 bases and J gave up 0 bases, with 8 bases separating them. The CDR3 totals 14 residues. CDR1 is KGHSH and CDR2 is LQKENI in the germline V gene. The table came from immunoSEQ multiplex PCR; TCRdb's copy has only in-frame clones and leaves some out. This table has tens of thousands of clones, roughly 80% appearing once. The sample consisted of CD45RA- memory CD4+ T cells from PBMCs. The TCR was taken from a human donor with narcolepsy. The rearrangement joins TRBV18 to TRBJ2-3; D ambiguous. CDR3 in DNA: TGTGCCAGCTCACGGGCAGCTAGCACAGATACGCAGTATTTT. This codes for CASSRAASTDTQYF.